A selection of T cell receptor beta chains follows, all from one sample in a study of blood T cell repertoires in COVID-19. Some clones are missing from TCRdb's copy, which holds only in-frame ones; the method was immunoSEQ multiplex PCR. The sample lists approximately 270,000 clones; roughly nine tenths were seen once. Material: PBMCs or T cells enriched from blood (not recorded which). These receptors were collected from a human donor in a cohort exposed to, infected with or recovered from COVID-19 (not recorded which). The donor label of this sample is uncertain. Each CDR3 is given with its conserved first and last residue. Fields, in order: D gene, clone size, V gene, J gene, CDR3 DNA, CDR3 protein. A D gene is named only where the DNA matches it firmly. Clone size is not always given. Where it is, it says once, few, many or a class for expanded clones.

>TRBD2|.|TRBV5-6|TRBJ2-5
TGTGCCAGCAGCTCTAGCGGGGGGCTTGAGACCCAGTACTTC
CASSSSGGLETQYF
>.|.|TRBV2|TRBJ2-1
TGTGCCAGCACCTCCGCTACCCCCTACAATGAGCAGTTCTTC
CASTSATPYNEQFF
>.|once|TRBV15|TRBJ2-5
TGTGCCACCAGCAGAGAGGGGCAGACCCAGTACTTC
CATSREGQTQYF
>TRBD2|.|TRBV5-4|TRBJ2-2
TGTGCCAGCAGTTCCGGGACTAGCGGGGGGGTCACCGGGGAGCTGTTTTTT
CASSSGTSGGVTGELFF
>.|.|TRBV18|TRBJ1-2
TGTGCCAGCTCACCACCCGAAAGGAGCGGCTACACCTTC
CASSPPERSGYTF
>.|.|TRBV24-1|TRBJ2-1
TGTGCCACCAGTGATAGGAGGGGGCCAAACAATGAGCAGTTCTTC
CATSDRRGPNNEQFF
>.|.|TRBV7-8|TRBJ1-1
TGTGCCAGCAGCTTAGGGGGCAGCGACACTGAAGCTTTCTTT
CASSLGGSDTEAFF
>TRBD2|.|TRBV10-3|TRBJ2-2
TGTGCCATCAGCTCTAGCGGGGGGCTTGAGACCGGGGAGCTGTTTTTT
CAISSSGGLETGELFF
>.|.|TRBV11-2|TRBJ2-3
TGTGCCAGCAGCTATGGACAGACCTATACAGATACGCAGTATTTT
CASSYGQTYTDTQYF
>TRBD2|.|TRBV4-2|TRBJ2-2
TGTGCCAGCAGCCAAGATAGAATAGCGGGGGGGCTGGGAAACACCGGGGAGCTGTTTTTT
CASSQDRIAGGLGNTGELFF